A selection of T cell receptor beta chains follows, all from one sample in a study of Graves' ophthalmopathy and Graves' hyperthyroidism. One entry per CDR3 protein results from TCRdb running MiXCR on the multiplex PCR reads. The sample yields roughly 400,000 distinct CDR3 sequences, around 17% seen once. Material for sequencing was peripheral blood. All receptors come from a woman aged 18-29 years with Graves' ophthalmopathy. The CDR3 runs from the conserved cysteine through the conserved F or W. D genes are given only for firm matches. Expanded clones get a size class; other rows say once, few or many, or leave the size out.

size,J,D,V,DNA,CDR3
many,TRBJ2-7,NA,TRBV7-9,TGTGCCAGCAGCCCCGGCCAGGCCAGCCTCTCCTACGAGCAGTACTTC,CASSPGQASLSYEQYF
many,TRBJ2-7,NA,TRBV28,TGTGCCAGCAGTCAATCAGGGTATCAGGGGCAGTACTTC,CASSQSGYQGQYF
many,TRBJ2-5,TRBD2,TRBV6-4,TGTGCCAGCAGTGACGGAGCGGGGGGACAAGAGACCCAGTACTTC,CASSDGAGGQETQYF
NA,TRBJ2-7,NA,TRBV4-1,TGCGCCAGCAGCCAAGATAGGGGGGACGAGCAGTACTTC,CASSQDRGDEQYF
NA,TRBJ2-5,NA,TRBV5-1,TGCGCCAGCAGCCCTGATCCGGGACCACCCCAAGAGACCCAGTACTTC,CASSPDPGPPQETQYF
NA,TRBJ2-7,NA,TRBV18,TGTGCCAGCTCACCACCCCGTAGCCTCCCCTACTCCTACGAGCAGTACTTC,CASSPPRSLPYSYEQYF
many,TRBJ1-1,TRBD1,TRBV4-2,TGTGCCAGCAGCCCTATAGGGACAGCAGTTATGAACACTGAAGCTTTCTTT,CASSPIGTAVMNTEAFF
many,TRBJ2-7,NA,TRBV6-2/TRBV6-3,TGTGCCAGCTTACCGCGCCCCCCTCCCTACGAGCAGTACTTC,CASLPRPPPYEQYF
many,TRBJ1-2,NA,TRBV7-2,TGTGCCAGCAGCTTAGTCCTTCAAGACTATGGCTACACCTTC,CASSLVLQDYGYTF
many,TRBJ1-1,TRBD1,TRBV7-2,TGTGCCAGCAGCGACAGGGGGCGATCGACTGAAGCTTTCTTT,CASSDRGRSTEAFF
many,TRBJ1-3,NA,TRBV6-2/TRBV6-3,TGTGCCAGCAGGGGCAAGGGGCAATATGGAAACACCATATATTTT,CASRGKGQYGNTIYF